A selection of T cell receptor beta chains follows, all from one sample in a study of blood T cell repertoires in COVID-19. The assay was immunoSEQ multiplex PCR, and TCRdb's table has in-frame clones only and misses some. The data show 300,000 or so clones, around 90% seen once. Sequenced material: PBMCs or T cells enriched from blood (not recorded which). Receptors originate from a man in his fifties or sixties who had recovered from COVID-19. Both conserved end residues are part of each CDR3. A D gene is named only where the DNA matches it firmly. A row's size may be missing; if present it is once, few, many or a size class.

V gene: TRBV6-5
D gene: TRBD2
J gene: TRBJ2-5
clone size: -
CDR3 protein: CASTRGGGEETQYF
CDR3 DNA: TGTGCCAGCACCCGGGGGGGCGGCGAGGAGACCCAGTACTTC

V gene: TRBV4-3
D gene: -
J gene: TRBJ2-7
clone size: -
CDR3 protein: CASSRDRSYEQYF
CDR3 DNA: TGCGCCAGCAGCAGAGACAGATCCTACGAGCAGTACTTC

V gene: TRBV7-9
D gene: TRBD2
J gene: TRBJ2-2
clone size: -
CDR3 protein: CASSLSRDYFSRAGELFF
CDR3 DNA: TGTGCCAGCAGTCTCTCTCGGGACTATTTCAGCAGGGCCGGGGAGCTGTTTTTT

V gene: TRBV10-3
D gene: TRBD1
J gene: TRBJ1-1
clone size: -
CDR3 protein: CAIATPGTVGTEAFF
CDR3 DNA: TGTGCCATCGCAACCCCCGGGACAGTAGGCACTGAAGCTTTCTTT

V gene: TRBV7-9
D gene: -
J gene: TRBJ1-1
clone size: -
CDR3 protein: CASRIMNTEAFF
CDR3 DNA: TGTGCCAGCAGAATTATGAACACTGAAGCTTTCTTT

V gene: TRBV6-5
D gene: TRBD1
J gene: TRBJ1-1
clone size: -
CDR3 protein: CAIAGTGDWGEAFF
CDR3 DNA: TGTGCCATCGCCGGGACAGGGGATTGGGGTGAAGCTTTCTTT

V gene: TRBV29-1
D gene: -
J gene: TRBJ2-1
clone size: -
CDR3 protein: CSVRVGGEQFF
CDR3 DNA: TGCAGCGTCAGGGTAGGGGGTGAGCAGTTCTTC

V gene: TRBV12-3/TRBV12-4
D gene: TRBD2
J gene: TRBJ2-1
clone size: -
CDR3 protein: CASSLASGGEQFF
CDR3 DNA: TGTGCCAGCAGTTTAGCCAGCGGGGGTGAGCAGTTCTTC

V gene: TRBV30
D gene: -
J gene: TRBJ1-4
clone size: -
CDR3 protein: CAWSKAGEPKYEKLFF
CDR3 DNA: TGTGCCTGGAGCAAAGCGGGGGAACCCAAATATGAAAAACTGTTTTTT

V gene: TRBV11-2
D gene: -
J gene: TRBJ1-6
clone size: -
CDR3 protein: CASSLDRNSPLHF
CDR3 DNA: TGTGCCAGCAGCTTAGATCGGAATTCACCCCTCCACTTT

V gene: TRBV7-2
D gene: TRBD1
J gene: TRBJ1-4
clone size: -
CDR3 protein: CASSLGDRVPNEKLFF
CDR3 DNA: TGTGCCAGCAGCTTAGGGGACAGGGTCCCTAATGAAAAACTGTTTTTT

V gene: TRBV3-1/TRBV3-2
D gene: -
J gene: TRBJ2-3
clone size: -
CDR3 protein: CASSDGVVASDTQYF
CDR3 DNA: TGTGCCAGCAGCGACGGGGTGGTCGCTTCAGATACGCAGTATTTT

V gene: TRBV7-9
D gene: -
J gene: TRBJ2-1
clone size: -
CDR3 protein: CASLGYEQFF
CDR3 DNA: TGTGCCAGCTTGGGCTATGAGCAGTTCTTC

V gene: TRBV5-1
D gene: -
J gene: TRBJ2-5
clone size: -
CDR3 protein: CASSIQDQFGETQYF
CDR3 DNA: TGCGCCAGCAGCATACAGGACCAGTTCGGGGAGACCCAGTACTTC

V gene: TRBV4-1
D gene: -
J gene: TRBJ2-1
clone size: -
CDR3 protein: CASSPQGITYNEQFF
CDR3 DNA: TGCGCCAGCAGCCCCCAGGGAATCACCTACAATGAGCAGTTCTTC

V gene: TRBV11-2
D gene: TRBD2
J gene: TRBJ2-1
clone size: -
CDR3 protein: CASSLYLNSGGQYNEQFF
CDR3 DNA: TGTGCCAGCAGCTTATACCTAAATAGCGGGGGCCAGTACAATGAGCAGTTCTTC

V gene: TRBV30
D gene: -
J gene: TRBJ2-5
clone size: -
CDR3 protein: CAWSVLGAAQETQYF
CDR3 DNA: TGTGCCTGGAGTGTACTGGGGGCCGCTCAAGAGACCCAGTACTTC

V gene: TRBV18
D gene: -
J gene: TRBJ1-4
clone size: -
CDR3 protein: CASSPQPRMREKLFF
CDR3 DNA: TGTGCCAGCTCACCGCAACCTCGGATGAGGGAAAAACTGTTTTTT

V gene: TRBV6-2/TRBV6-3
D gene: -
J gene: TRBJ2-7
clone size: -
CDR3 protein: CASSNVPGHSSYEQYF
CDR3 DNA: TGTGCCAGCAGTAACGTACCGGGACATAGCTCCTACGAGCAGTACTTC

V gene: TRBV16
D gene: -
J gene: TRBJ1-5
clone size: -
CDR3 protein: CASSQFSSQPQHF
CDR3 DNA: TGTGCCAGCAGCCAATTCAGTTCTCAGCCCCAGCATTTT

V gene: TRBV7-9
D gene: -
J gene: TRBJ2-3
clone size: -
CDR3 protein: CASSKGKSSWATDTQYF
CDR3 DNA: TGTGCCAGCAGCAAAGGGAAGAGCTCGTGGGCCACAGATACGCAGTATTTT

V gene: TRBV27
D gene: -
J gene: TRBJ1-6
clone size: few
CDR3 protein: CASSPAGNNSPLHF
CDR3 DNA: TGTGCCAGCAGTCCTGCCGGGAATAATTCACCCCTCCACTTT

V gene: TRBV18
D gene: TRBD1
J gene: TRBJ2-1
clone size: -
CDR3 protein: CASSPGTGGLINEQFF
CDR3 DNA: TGTGCCAGCTCACCAGGGACAGGGGGCTTAATTAATGAGCAGTTCTTC

V gene: TRBV27
D gene: TRBD2
J gene: TRBJ2-3
clone size: -
CDR3 protein: CASSRLAGSSTDTQYF
CDR3 DNA: TGTGCCAGCAGTCGACTAGCGGGGTCTAGCACAGATACGCAGTATTTT

V gene: TRBV23-1
D gene: -
J gene: TRBJ1-4
clone size: -
CDR3 protein: CACDLGATNEKLFF
CDR3 DNA: TGCGCCTGCGACTTAGGGGCAACTAATGAAAAACTGTTTTTT

V gene: TRBV6-5
D gene: TRBD1
J gene: TRBJ2-3
clone size: -
CDR3 protein: CASSPTGTGQYF
CDR3 DNA: TGTGCCAGCAGTCCAACCGGGACAGGGCAGTATTTT

V gene: TRBV4-1
D gene: -
J gene: TRBJ2-7
clone size: -
CDR3 protein: CASSQASGVPPYEQYF
CDR3 DNA: TGCGCCAGCAGCCAAGCCTCGGGAGTCCCGCCCTACGAGCAGTACTTC

V gene: TRBV4-1
D gene: TRBD2
J gene: TRBJ2-1
clone size: -
CDR3 protein: CASSQEVGLAAGEQFF
CDR3 DNA: TGCGCCAGCAGCCAAGAAGTTGGACTAGCGGCAGGGGAGCAGTTCTTC

V gene: TRBV4-1
D gene: TRBD1
J gene: TRBJ1-5
clone size: -
CDR3 protein: CASSLEFTGASNQPQHF
CDR3 DNA: TGCGCCAGCAGCCTCGAGTTTACAGGGGCTAGCAATCAGCCCCAGCATTTT

V gene: TRBV7-3
D gene: -
J gene: TRBJ1-3
clone size: -
CDR3 protein: CASSSGTSGNTIYF
CDR3 DNA: TGTGCCAGCAGTTCCGGGACATCTGGAAACACCATATATTTT

V gene: TRBV5-3
D gene: TRBD1
J gene: TRBJ2-5
clone size: -
CDR3 protein: CARSGGDRGFQETQYF
CDR3 DNA: TGTGCCAGAAGCGGAGGGGACAGGGGGTTCCAAGAGACCCAGTACTTC

V gene: TRBV6-2/TRBV6-3
D gene: TRBD2
J gene: TRBJ2-1
clone size: -
CDR3 protein: CASSSGSSYNEQFF
CDR3 DNA: TGTGCCAGCAGTAGCGGGAGCTCCTACAATGAGCAGTTCTTC

V gene: TRBV11-1
D gene: -
J gene: TRBJ2-7
clone size: -
CDR3 protein: CASSLAGGDGAYEQYF
CDR3 DNA: TGTGCCAGCAGCTTAGCTGGAGGGGACGGGGCCTACGAGCAGTACTTC

V gene: TRBV4-1
D gene: TRBD2
J gene: TRBJ2-3
clone size: -
CDR3 protein: CASSQVLVLAGGVTDTQYF
CDR3 DNA: TGCGCCAGCAGCCAAGTTCTTGTGCTAGCGGGAGGCGTGACAGATACGCAGTATTTT

V gene: TRBV3-1/TRBV3-2
D gene: -
J gene: TRBJ1-3
clone size: -
CDR3 protein: CASSQTYRNTIYF
CDR3 DNA: TGTGCCAGCAGCCAAACCTATCGAAACACCATATATTTT

V gene: TRBV6-5
D gene: -
J gene: TRBJ2-7
clone size: -
CDR3 protein: CASSYFSSASSYEQYF
CDR3 DNA: TGTGCCAGCAGTTACTTCTCTAGCGCAAGCAGCTACGAGCAGTACTTC